The rows below give T cell receptor beta chains drawn from one sample of a study of shared clonotypes between healthy human individuals. Clones were read by immunoSEQ multiplex PCR, and TCRdb kept only the in-frame ones, dropping some. The sample has around 1,900,000 clones, 93% seen once; the top ten hold about 1.7%. Sequencing was done on a sample of naive CD8+ T cells from PBMCs. All receptors derive from a man aged 18-30 years in good health. Some clones in this sample may be carry-over from other donors' samples. Both conserved end residues are part of each CDR3. A D gene is named only where the DNA matches it firmly. Not every row has a clone size; where given, it reads once, few, many or a size class.

d_gene | j_gene | v_gene | abundance | CDR3nt | CDR3aa
. | TRBJ1-2 | TRBV2 | . | TGTACCCTACAAGGTCAGCGGGATAACTATGGCTACACCTTC | CTLQGQRDNYGYTF
TRBD1 | TRBJ2-7 | TRBV9 | . | TGTGCCAGCAGCGTAGCGACAGGGATCGGCGAGCAGTACTTC | CASSVATGIGEQYF
. | TRBJ1-4 | TRBV5-6 | few | TGTGCCAGCAGCTCCTCGGGCGAAAAACTGTTTTTT | CASSSSGEKLFF
. | TRBJ2-3 | TRBV2 | . | TGTGCCAGCAGTGACAACGCCGGGACCTCTACCCGGGCAGATACGCAGTATTTT | CASSDNAGTSTRADTQYF
TRBD1 | TRBJ1-5 | TRBV28 | . | TGTGCCAGCACCAGTTTAAAGACAGGGACGGGGTCTCGCCAGCCCCAGCATTTT | CASTSLKTGTGSRQPQHF
. | TRBJ2-1 | TRBV27 | once | TGTGCCAGCAGTTTCGCAGGGTCGTACAATGAGCAGTTCTTC | CASSFAGSYNEQFF
TRBD1 | TRBJ1-4 | TRBV28 | . | TGTGCCAGCAGTTTGGTGACAGGGATGGAAAAACTGTTTTTT | CASSLVTGMEKLFF
. | TRBJ1-4 | TRBV28 | once | TGTGCCAGCAGCTTATCCGGGGCCCAGGGTGAAAAACTGTTTTTT | CASSLSGAQGEKLFF
TRBD2 | TRBJ2-1 | TRBV11-3 | . | TGTGCCAGCAGCTTAGAAGGAGCGGGAACCTACAATGAGCAGTTCTTC | CASSLEGAGTYNEQFF
. | TRBJ1-5 | TRBV27 | . | TGTGCCAGCAGGTATGGGGCAAATAGCAATCAGCCCCAGCATTTT | CASRYGANSNQPQHF
. | TRBJ2-1 | TRBV4-1 | . | TGCGCCAGCAGCCAAGCAAGCGGAAGCTACAATGAGCAGTTCTTC | CASSQASGSYNEQFF
. | TRBJ2-1 | TRBV19 | . | TGTGCCAGTAGTATTTCGGGACTCCTATCCAACAATGAGCAGTTCTTC | CASSISGLLSNNEQFF
. | TRBJ1-5 | TRBV6-1 | . | TGTGCCAGCTGGGCAGGGTACAATCAGCCCCAGCATTTT | CASWAGYNQPQHF
. | TRBJ1-2 | TRBV5-6 | . | TGTGCCAGCAGCATTCACCGACAGGCAGCTAACTATGGCTACACCTTC | CASSIHRQAANYGYTF
. | TRBJ2-3 | TRBV5-4 | . | TGTGCCAGCAGATCAGGAGACGCTAGCACAGATACGCAGTATTTT | CASRSGDASTDTQYF
TRBD2 | TRBJ2-4 | TRBV27 | . | TGTGCCAGCAGGCTAGCGGGAGGGCCTAAGGTATACATTCAGTACTTC | CASRLAGGPKVYIQYF
. | TRBJ1-1 | TRBV29-1 | . | TGCAGCGTTCCCGGGATTTCCACTGAAGCTTTCTTT | CSVPGISTEAFF
. | TRBJ1-1 | TRBV7-8 | . | TGTGCCAGCAGCTTAGACGGATGGAACACTGAAGCTTTCTTT | CASSLDGWNTEAFF
. | TRBJ2-7 | TRBV28 | . | TGTGCCAGCAGTCCCCCAGGACAGACACCATACGAGCAGTACTTC | CASSPPGQTPYEQYF
TRBD1 | TRBJ2-7 | TRBV6-1 | once | TGTGCCAGCACTGACAGGGGTCGCACGATCTACGAGCAGTACTTC | CASTDRGRTIYEQYF
. | TRBJ2-2 | TRBV14 | once | TGTGCCAGCAGCCAAGGCCCGTATAACACCGGGGAGCTGTTTTTT | CASSQGPYNTGELFF
. | TRBJ2-7 | TRBV11-2 | . | TGTGCCAGCAGCCCTGCCTGGGACTCCTACGAGCAGTACTTC | CASSPAWDSYEQYF
. | TRBJ1-1 | TRBV7-8 | . | TGTGCCAGCAGCTCAGCCTGGATTGTCGGTGAAGCTTTCTTT | CASSSAWIVGEAFF
. | TRBJ2-1 | TRBV14 | . | TGTGCCAGCAGCCCCCCCGCGGCCAGGGGCGGTGAGCAGTTCTTC | CASSPPAARGGEQFF
. | TRBJ2-1 | TRBV7-8 | . | TGTGCCAGCTCGTTTGTTGATGAGCAGTTCTTC | CASSFVDEQFF
. | TRBJ2-2 | TRBV9 | . | TGTGCCAGCAGCCCCGCCCCAAGGGAGCTGTTTTTT | CASSPAPRELFF
. | TRBJ1-1 | TRBV7-9 | . | TGTGCCAGCAGCGGGGTGACAGACATGAACACTGAAGCTTTCTTT | CASSGVTDMNTEAFF
. | TRBJ1-1 | TRBV4-1 | . | TGCGCCAGCAGCCATTTAGCCGAAATGAACACTGAAGCTTTCTTT | CASSHLAEMNTEAFF
TRBD2 | TRBJ2-3 | TRBV27 | . | TGTGCCACAAGGGGGGGAGGACTAGCGGTCCTCACAGATACGCAGTATTTT | CATRGGGLAVLTDTQYF
. | TRBJ2-7 | TRBV15 | . | TGTGCCACCGGCAAAGACACCGAAGGGGAGCAGTACTTC | CATGKDTEGEQYF
TRBD2 | TRBJ2-7 | TRBV27 | . | TGTGCCAGCAGTTCCGGGACTAGCGGGATATCCGAGCAGTACTTC | CASSSGTSGISEQYF
. | TRBJ2-5 | TRBV6-5 | . | TGTGCCAGCAGTTACTCGAGTGGAGAGACCCAGTACTTC | CASSYSSGETQYF
TRBD1 | TRBJ2-5 | TRBV4-1 | . | TGCGCCAGCAGGCGTACAGGGGACCAAGAGACCCAGTACTTC | CASRRTGDQETQYF
. | TRBJ2-2 | TRBV11-3 | . | TGTGCCAGCAGCTCCAGGCCGGAGCTGTTTTTT | CASSSRPELFF
TRBD2 | TRBJ2-1 | TRBV9 | . | TGTGCCAGCAGCGTAGAACTAGCGGGTGTAAATGAGCAGTTCTTC | CASSVELAGVNEQFF
TRBD1 | TRBJ1-2 | TRBV29-1 | . | TGCAGCGTTGAGGACAGGGGTGGGGCAGGCTATGGCTACACCTTC | CSVEDRGGAGYGYTF
TRBD2 | TRBJ2-1 | TRBV7-3 | . | TGTGCCAGCAGCTTAGTGAGCGGGAGGGCCAATGAGCAGTTCTTC | CASSLVSGRANEQFF
TRBD1 | TRBJ1-3 | TRBV19 | . | TGTGCCAGTAGCTTGACAGGGCGAGAGGGAAACACCATATATTTT | CASSLTGREGNTIYF
. | TRBJ2-7 | TRBV27 | . | TGTGCCAGCATCGGCTCCCCGACCTACGAGCAGTACTTC | CASIGSPTYEQYF
. | TRBJ1-1 | TRBV27 | . | TGTGCCAGCAGTCCCAACAGGGCCATGAACACTGAAGCTTTCTTT | CASSPNRAMNTEAFF
. | TRBJ2-7 | TRBV11-2 | . | TGTGCCAGCAGCTCTAATCCGGGTTTGAGCTCCTACGAGCAGTACTTC | CASSSNPGLSSYEQYF
. | TRBJ1-1 | TRBV4-3 | . | TGCGCCAGCAGCGCCGGAATACTGGGCACTGAAGCTTTCTTT | CASSAGILGTEAFF
. | TRBJ2-5 | TRBV7-3 | . | TGTGCCAGCAGCTTAGTTGGGTCGGGTCAAGAGACCCAGTACTTC | CASSLVGSGQETQYF
. | TRBJ1-2 | TRBV4-2 | once | TGTGCCAGCAGTGTCCCTTGGGGGGCCGTCTATGGCTACACCTTC | CASSVPWGAVYGYTF
TRBD2 | TRBJ2-3 | TRBV27 | . | TGTGCCAGCAGACCACCCAGGGAGGGTACGCAGTATTTT | CASRPPREGTQYF
. | TRBJ2-1 | TRBV19 | . | TGTGCCAGTAGTATGGTACGGGAGATTGATAATGAGCAGTTCTTC | CASSMVREIDNEQFF
. | TRBJ2-7 | TRBV29-1 | . | TGCAGCGGAGAGGTGGGGTACGAGCAGTACTTC | CSGEVGYEQYF
TRBD2 | TRBJ2-7 | TRBV27 | . | TGTGCCAGCAGTTTAGGGCGGGAGGGCCGGTACGAGCAGTACTTC | CASSLGREGRYEQYF
TRBD1 | TRBJ1-1 | TRBV4-1 | . | TGCGCCAGCAGCCGACAGGGGAACACTGAAGCTTTCTTT | CASSRQGNTEAFF
TRBD1 | TRBJ1-1 | TRBV15 | . | TGTGCCACCAGCAGAGATCTTTTCTCGACAGGGGGCATGAACACTGAAGCTTTCTTT | CATSRDLFSTGGMNTEAFF
. | TRBJ2-2 | TRBV5-1 | . | TGCGCCAGCAGCTTGCGTCAGGGAGGCACCGGGGAGCTGTTTTTT | CASSLRQGGTGELFF
. | TRBJ2-5 | TRBV6-6 | . | TGTGCCAGCAGCTACAGTGAGGAGACCCAGTACTTC | CASSYSEETQYF